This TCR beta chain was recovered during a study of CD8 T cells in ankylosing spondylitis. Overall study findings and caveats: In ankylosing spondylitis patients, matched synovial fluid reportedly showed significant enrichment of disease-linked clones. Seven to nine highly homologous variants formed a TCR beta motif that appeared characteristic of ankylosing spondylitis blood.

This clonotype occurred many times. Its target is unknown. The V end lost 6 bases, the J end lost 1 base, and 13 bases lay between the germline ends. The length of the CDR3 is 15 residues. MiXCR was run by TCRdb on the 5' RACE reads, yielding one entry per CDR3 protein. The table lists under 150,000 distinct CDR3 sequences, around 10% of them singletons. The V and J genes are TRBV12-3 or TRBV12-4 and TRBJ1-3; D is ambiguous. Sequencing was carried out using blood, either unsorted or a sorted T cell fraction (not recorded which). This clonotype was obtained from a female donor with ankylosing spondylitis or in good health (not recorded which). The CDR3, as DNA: TGTGCCAGCAGCCTCCGGCGGGCGTCTGGAAACACCATATATTTT. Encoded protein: CASSLRRASGNTIYF.